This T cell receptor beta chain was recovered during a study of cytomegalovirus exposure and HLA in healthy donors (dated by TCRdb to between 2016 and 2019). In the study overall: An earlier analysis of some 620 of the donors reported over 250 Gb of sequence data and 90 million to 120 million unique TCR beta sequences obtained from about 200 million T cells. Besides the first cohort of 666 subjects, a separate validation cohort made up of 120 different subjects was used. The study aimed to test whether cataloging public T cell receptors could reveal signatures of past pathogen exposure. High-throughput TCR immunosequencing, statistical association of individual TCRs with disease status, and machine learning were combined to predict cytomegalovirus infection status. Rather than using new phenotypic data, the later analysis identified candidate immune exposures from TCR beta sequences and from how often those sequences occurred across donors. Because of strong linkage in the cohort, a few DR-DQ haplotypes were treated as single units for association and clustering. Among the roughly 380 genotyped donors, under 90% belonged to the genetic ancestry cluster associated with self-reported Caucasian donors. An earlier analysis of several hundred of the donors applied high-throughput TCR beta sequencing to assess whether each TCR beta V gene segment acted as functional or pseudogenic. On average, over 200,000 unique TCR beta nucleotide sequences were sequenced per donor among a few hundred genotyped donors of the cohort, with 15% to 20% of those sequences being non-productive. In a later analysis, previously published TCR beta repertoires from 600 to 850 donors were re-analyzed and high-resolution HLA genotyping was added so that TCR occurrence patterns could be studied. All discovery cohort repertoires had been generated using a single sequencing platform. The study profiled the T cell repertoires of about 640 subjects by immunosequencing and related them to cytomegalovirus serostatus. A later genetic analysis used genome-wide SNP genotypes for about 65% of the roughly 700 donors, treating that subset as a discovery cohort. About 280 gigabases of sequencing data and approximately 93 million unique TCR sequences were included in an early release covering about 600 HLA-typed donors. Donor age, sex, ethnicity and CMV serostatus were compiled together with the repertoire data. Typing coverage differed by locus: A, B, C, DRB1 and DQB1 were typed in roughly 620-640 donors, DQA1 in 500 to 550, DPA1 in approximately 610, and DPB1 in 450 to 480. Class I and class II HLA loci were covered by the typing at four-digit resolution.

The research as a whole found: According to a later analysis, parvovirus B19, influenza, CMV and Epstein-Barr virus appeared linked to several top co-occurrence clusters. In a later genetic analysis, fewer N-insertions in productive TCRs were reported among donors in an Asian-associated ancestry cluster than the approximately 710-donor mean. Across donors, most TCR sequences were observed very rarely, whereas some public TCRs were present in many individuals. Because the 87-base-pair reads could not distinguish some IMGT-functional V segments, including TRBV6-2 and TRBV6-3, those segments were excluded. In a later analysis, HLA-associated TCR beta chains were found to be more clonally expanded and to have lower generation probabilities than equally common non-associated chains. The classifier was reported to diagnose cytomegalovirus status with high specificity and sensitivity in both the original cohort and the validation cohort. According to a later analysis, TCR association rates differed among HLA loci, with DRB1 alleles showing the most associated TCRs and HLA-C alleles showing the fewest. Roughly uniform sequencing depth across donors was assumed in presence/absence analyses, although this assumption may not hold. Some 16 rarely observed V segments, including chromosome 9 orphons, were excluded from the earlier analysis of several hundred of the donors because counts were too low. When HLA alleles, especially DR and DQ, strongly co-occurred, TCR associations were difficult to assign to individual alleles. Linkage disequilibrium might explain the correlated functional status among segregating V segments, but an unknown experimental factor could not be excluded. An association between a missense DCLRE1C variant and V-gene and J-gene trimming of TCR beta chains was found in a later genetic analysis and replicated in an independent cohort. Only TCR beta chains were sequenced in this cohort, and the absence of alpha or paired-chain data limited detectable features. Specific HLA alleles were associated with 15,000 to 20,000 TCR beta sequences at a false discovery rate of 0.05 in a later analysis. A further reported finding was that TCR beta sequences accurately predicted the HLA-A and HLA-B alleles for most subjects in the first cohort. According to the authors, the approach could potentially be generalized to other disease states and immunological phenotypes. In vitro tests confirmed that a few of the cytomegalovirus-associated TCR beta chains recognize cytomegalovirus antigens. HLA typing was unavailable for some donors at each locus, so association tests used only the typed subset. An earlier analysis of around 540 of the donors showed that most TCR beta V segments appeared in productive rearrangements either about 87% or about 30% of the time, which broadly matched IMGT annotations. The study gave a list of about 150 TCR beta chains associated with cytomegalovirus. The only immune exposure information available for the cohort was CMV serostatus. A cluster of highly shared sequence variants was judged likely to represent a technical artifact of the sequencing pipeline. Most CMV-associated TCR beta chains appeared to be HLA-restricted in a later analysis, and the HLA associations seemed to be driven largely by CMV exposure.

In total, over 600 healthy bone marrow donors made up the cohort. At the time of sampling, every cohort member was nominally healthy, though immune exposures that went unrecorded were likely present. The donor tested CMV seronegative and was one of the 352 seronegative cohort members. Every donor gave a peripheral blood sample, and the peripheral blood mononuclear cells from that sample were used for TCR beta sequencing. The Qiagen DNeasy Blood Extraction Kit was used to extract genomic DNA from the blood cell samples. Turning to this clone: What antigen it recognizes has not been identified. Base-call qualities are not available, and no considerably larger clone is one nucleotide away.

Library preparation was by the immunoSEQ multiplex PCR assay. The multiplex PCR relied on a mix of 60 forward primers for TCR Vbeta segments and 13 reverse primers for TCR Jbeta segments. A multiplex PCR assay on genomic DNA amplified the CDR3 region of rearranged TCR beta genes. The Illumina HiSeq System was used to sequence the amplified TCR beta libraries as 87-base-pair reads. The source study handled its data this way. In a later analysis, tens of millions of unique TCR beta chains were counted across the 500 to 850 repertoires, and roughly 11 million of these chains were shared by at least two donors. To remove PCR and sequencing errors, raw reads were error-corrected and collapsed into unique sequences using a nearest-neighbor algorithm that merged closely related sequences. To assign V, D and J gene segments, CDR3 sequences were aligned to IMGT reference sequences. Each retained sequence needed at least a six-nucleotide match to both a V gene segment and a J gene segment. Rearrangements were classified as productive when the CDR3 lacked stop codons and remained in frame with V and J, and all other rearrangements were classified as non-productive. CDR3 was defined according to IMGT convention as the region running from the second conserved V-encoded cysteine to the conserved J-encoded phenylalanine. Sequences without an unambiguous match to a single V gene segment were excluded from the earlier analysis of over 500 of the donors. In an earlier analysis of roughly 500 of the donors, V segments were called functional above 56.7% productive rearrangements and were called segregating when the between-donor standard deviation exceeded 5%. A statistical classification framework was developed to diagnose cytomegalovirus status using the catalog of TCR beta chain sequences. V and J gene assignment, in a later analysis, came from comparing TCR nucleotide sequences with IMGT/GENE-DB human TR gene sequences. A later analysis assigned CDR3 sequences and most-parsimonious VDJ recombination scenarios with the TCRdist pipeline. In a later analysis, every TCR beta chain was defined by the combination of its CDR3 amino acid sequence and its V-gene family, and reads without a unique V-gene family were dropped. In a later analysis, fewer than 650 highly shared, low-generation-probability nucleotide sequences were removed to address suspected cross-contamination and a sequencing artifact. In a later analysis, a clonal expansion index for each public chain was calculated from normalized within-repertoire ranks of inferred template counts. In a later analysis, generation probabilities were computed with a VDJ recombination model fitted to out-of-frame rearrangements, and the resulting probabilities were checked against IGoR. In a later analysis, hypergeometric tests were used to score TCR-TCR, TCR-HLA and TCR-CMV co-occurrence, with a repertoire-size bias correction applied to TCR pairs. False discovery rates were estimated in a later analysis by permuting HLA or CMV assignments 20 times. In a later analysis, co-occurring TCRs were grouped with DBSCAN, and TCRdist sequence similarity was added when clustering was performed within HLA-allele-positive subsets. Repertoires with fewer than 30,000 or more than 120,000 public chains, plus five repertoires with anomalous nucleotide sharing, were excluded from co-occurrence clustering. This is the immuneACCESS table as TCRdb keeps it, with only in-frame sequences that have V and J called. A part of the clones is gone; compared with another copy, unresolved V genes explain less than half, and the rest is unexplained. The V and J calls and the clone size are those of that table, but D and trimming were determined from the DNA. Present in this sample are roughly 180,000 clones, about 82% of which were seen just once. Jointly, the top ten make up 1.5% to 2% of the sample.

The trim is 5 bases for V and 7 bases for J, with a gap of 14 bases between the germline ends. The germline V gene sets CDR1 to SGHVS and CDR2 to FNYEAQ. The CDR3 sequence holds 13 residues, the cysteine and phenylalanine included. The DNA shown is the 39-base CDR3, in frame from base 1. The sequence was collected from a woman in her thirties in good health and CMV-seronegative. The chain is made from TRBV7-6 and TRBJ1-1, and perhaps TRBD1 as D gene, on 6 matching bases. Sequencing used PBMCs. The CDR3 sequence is CASSVEQGFEAFF. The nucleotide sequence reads TGTGCCAGCAGCGTAGAGCAGGGGTTTGAAGCTTTCTTT. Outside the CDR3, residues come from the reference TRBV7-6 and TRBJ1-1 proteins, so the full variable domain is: GAGVSQSPRYKVTKRGQDVALRCDPISGHVSLYWYRQALGQGPEFLTYFNYEAQQDKSGLPNDRFSAERPEGSISTLTIQRTEQRDSAMYRCASSVEQGFEAFFGQGTRLTVV.